The T cell receptor (beta chain) described here comes from a study of blood T cells in healthy people across ages. V was shortened by 5 bases and J by 5 bases, with 16 bases between the two germline ends. The CDR3 runs to 13 residues. The germline CDR1 and CDR2 sequences are DFQATT and SNEGSKA (reference sequence). A J-beta primer mix and a sample-barcoded 5' primer were used in a second PCR of roughly 6 to 12 cycles. From the 5' RACE reads, TCRdb called clonotypes with MiXCR, one entry per CDR3 protein. The data contain around 1.5 million distinct CDR3 sequences, approximately 60% of them seen just once; the ten biggest clones take up over 5%.

The receptor comes from a man between 18 and 35 years old in good health. The genes are TRBV20-1 and TRBJ2-7; D unresolved. Sequenced material: blood. The CDR3 reads CSARPGPPDEQYF. CDR3 DNA: TGCAGTGCTCGACCCGGACCCCCAGACGAGCAGTACTTC.